This T cell receptor (beta chain) was recorded in a study of blood T cell repertoires in COVID-19. V was pared by 2 bases and J by 6 bases, with 2 bases between. The CDR3 is made up of 11 amino acids. Germline V lookup: CDR1 MNHEY, CDR2 SVGEGT. Method: immunoSEQ multiplex PCR; TCRdb's copy keeps in-frame clones and lacks some. The sample gives tens of thousands of clones, about 80% of which show up once; roughly 12% is in the top ten. The sequenced material came from peripheral blood. This chain joins TRBV6-2 or TRBV6-3 and TRBJ2-1; D ambiguous. The sequence was obtained from a human donor in a cohort sampled during active COVID-19. DNA of the CDR3: TGTGCCAGCAGTTACCTCAATGAGCAGTTCTTC. It yields the protein CASSYLNEQFF.